This T cell receptor beta chain was obtained from a study of Graves' ophthalmopathy and Graves' hyperthyroidism (dated by TCRdb to between 2017 and 2018). In the study overall: Peripheral blood was collected at initial diagnosis, prior to any treatment. TCR beta repertoire signatures were used to distinguish Graves' ophthalmopathy from Graves' hyperthyroidism and to predict progression to ophthalmopathy. In total, some 140 blood samples were TCR-sequenced: 43 ophthalmopathy, some 75 hyperthyroidism and approximately 17 hyperthyroidism-to-ophthalmopathy patients. A discovery set of 100 patients (around 40 ophthalmopathy, under 65 stable hyperthyroidism) was enrolled to explore V-J signatures distinguishing ophthalmopathy from hyperthyroidism. An independent validation cohort was composed of approximately 19 hyperthyroidism patients and around 16 patients who later progressed from hyperthyroidism to ophthalmopathy. In six hyperthyroidism patients, T-cell repertoires of thyroid tissue and blood were compared. Once sampling was done, hyperthyroidism patients were given methimazole at a starting dose of 30 mg daily, while ophthalmopathy patients were given high-dose intravenous methylprednisolone. The approximately 100 discovery patients were randomly divided into training and test sets at a 7:3 ratio.

Overall results and qualifications from the work: No statistical method was used to predetermine the sample size, and group allocation was not hidden from the investigators. Ophthalmopathy was separated from stable hyperthyroidism by the 13-signature model with about 85% sensitivity and less than 82% specificity in cross-validation and with 80%/75% in the test set. Most of the expanded thyroid clonotypes with a frequency above 0.001 were also detected in blood, and it was suggested that the thyroid immune response may be reflected by blood repertoires. In validation, the model predicted ophthalmopathy progression with about 71% sensitivity and around 72% specificity; fewer than 15 predicted patients were CT-confirmed with GO in a median of approximately six months.

Per the germline V gene (reference sequence), DFQATT is the CDR1 and SNEGSKA is the CDR2. V sheds 1 base and J sheds 3 bases, leaving 4 bases between their ends. The CDR3 starts with the cysteine, ends with the phenylalanine, and has 12 residues. Of the read, only the CDR3 DNA is kept; its 36 bases are in frame from base 1. This clonotype came up many times. Its antigen remains unidentified. Base qualities were left out, and no much larger clone turns up one base away. The ophthalmopathy patients had moderately to severely active disease, with a Clinical Activity Score of 3 or higher, a NOSPECS grade of 4 or higher, and a disease duration of less than 3 months. Patients with other autoimmune diseases, uncontrolled infections, pregnancy or lactation were excluded. Clinical symptoms, serum thyroxine, TRAb, thyroid ultrasound and orbital computed tomography were used for diagnosis. Using Ficoll-Paque density gradient centrifugation, PBMCs were isolated from 9.5 to 10 ml of fresh peripheral blood. Total RNA was extracted using Trizol reagent, and RNA quality was checked on an Agilent 2100 Bioanalyzer.

For repertoire sequencing, TCR beta CDR3 regions were amplified from RNA transcripts. A first-round RT-PCR used HTBI primers with the Qiagen OneStep RT-PCR kit, followed by a second-round multiplex PCR, size selection and purification. Libraries were sequenced paired-end with 100 bp reads on an Illumina HiSeq2000. The published analysis was carried out like this. Reads were processed with SOAPnuke, discarding reads with adapters, uncalled bases, mean Phred below 15, or no exact constant-primer or identifier match. COPE v1.2.5 was used to merge the high-quality paired reads. Each unique nucleotide sequence was treated as a clonotype, and MiTCR v1.1 was used to align the clonotypes to the IMGT TRB V, D and J references. The analysis was limited to V-J combinations with a frequency above 0.0001, which together covered roughly 99% of repertoires. For each V-J combination, a TCR clonal expansion and chaos score was defined as the ratio of F50 clonal expansion to chaos observed in the TCRdist matrix. Welch's t-statistics and random forest were used to narrow the features down to more than 10 V-J combinations, which were then fed into a naive Bayes classifier. The Morisita-Horn index was used to measure how similar the thyroid and blood repertoires were. TCRdb reprocessing: public reads trimmed at Q25 with fastp, clones called with MiXCR, in-frame beta chains kept. Records with the same CDR3 protein are collapsed into one entry carrying the most frequent genes and DNA. Here the V and J calls rest on TCRdb's processing, not on the authors' analysis. For this sample there are under 250,000 distinct CDR3 sequences; less than 30% appear just once. 9.1% of the sample belongs to the ten largest clones.

This clonotype was obtained from a man in his forties or fifties with Graves' ophthalmopathy. Donor details come from another sample of the same person, matched by shared clones. In this chain, TRBV20-1 is recombined with TRBJ1-5, with the D gene not confidently named. The sequencing sample was made of peripheral blood. The CDR3 protein sequence reads: CSARALNQPQHF. The DNA sequence is as follows: TGCAGTGCTAGAGCCCTCAATCAGCCCCAGCATTTT.